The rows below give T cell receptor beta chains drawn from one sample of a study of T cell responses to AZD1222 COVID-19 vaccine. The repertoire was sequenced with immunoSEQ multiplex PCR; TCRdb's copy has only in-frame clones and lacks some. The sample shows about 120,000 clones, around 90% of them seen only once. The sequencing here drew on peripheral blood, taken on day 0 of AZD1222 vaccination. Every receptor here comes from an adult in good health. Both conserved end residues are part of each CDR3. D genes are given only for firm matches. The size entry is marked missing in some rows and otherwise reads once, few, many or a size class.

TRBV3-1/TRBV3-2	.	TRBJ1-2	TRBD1	CASGNTGVDYGYTF	TGTGCCAGCGGAAATACAGGGGTTGACTATGGCTACACCTTC
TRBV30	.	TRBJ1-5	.	CAWSGRISNQPQHF	TGTGCCTGGAGTGGTCGGATAAGCAATCAGCCCCAGCATTTT
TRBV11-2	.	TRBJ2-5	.	CASSPWTPRETQYF	TGTGCCAGCAGCCCTTGGACTCCCCGAGAGACCCAGTACTTC
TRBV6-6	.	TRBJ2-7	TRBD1	CASSLDRVGEQYF	TGTGCCAGCAGTTTGGACAGGGTCGGGGAGCAGTACTTC
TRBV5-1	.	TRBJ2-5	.	CASSISGSPETQYF	TGCGCCAGCAGCATTTCAGGCAGCCCAGAGACCCAGTACTTC
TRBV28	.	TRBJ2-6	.	CASSLAGFAGANVLTF	TGTGCCAGCAGTTTAGCGGGGTTCGCTGGGGCCAACGTCCTGACTTTC
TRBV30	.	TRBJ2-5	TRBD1	CAWGKTGGYQETQYF	TGTGCCTGGGGGAAGACAGGGGGGTACCAAGAGACCCAGTACTTC
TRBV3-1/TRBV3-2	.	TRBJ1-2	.	CASRPDGADYGYTF	TGTGCCAGCAGACCTGACGGGGCGGACTATGGCTACACCTTC
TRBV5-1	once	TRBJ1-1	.	CASSLERGGTEAFF	TGCGCCAGCAGCTTGGAGAGGGGGGGTACTGAAGCTTTCTTT
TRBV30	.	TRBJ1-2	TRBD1	CAWKRDRADYGYTF	TGTGCCTGGAAACGGGACAGGGCGGACTATGGCTACACCTTC
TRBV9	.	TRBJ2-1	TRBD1	CASSLSARTSGGWGNEQFF	TGTGCCAGCAGCCTTTCAGCCAGGACCTCAGGGGGCTGGGGAAATGAGCAGTTCTTC
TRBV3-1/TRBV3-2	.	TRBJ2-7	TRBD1	CASSQGTGLSSYEQYF	TGTGCCAGCAGCCAGGGGACAGGCCTAAGCTCCTACGAGCAGTACTTC
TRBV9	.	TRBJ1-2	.	CASSVVRDSDIEGYTF	TGTGCCAGCAGCGTAGTGAGAGACAGCGATATAGAGGGCTACACCTTC
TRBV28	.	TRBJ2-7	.	CASSLSATYEQYF	TGTGCCAGCAGCCTCTCCGCCACCTACGAGCAGTACTTC
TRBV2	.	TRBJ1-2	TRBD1	CASRKGQALDGYTF	TGTGCCAGCAGAAAGGGACAGGCGCTGGATGGCTACACCTTC
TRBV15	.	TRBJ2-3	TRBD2	CATSARGVGLTDTQYF	TGTGCCACCAGCGCCCGGGGGGTGGGGTTGACAGATACGCAGTATTTT
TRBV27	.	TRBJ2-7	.	CASRLSLQGIYEQYF	TGTGCCAGCCGCCTCAGTCTACAGGGTATATACGAGCAGTACTTC
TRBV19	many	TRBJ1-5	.	CASSIVLEVRYSNQPQHF	TGTGCCAGTAGTATAGTCCTGGAGGTCCGGTATAGCAATCAGCCCCAGCATTTT
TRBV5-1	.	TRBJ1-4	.	CASSLVQGGNEKLFF	TGCGCCAGCAGCTTGGTCCAGGGAGGGAATGAAAAACTGTTTTTT
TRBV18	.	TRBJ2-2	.	CASSPSSTGELFF	TGTGCCAGCTCACCAAGTTCGACCGGGGAGCTGTTTTTT
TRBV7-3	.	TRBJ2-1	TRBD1	CASSLDRAYNEQFF	TGTGCCAGCAGCTTAGACAGGGCCTACAATGAGCAGTTCTTC
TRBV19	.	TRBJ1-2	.	CASSLGVGYTF	TGTGCCAGTAGTTTGGGGGTAGGCTACACCTTC
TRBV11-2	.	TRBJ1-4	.	CASSLVGMEKLFF	TGTGCCAGCAGCTTAGTAGGGATGGAAAAACTGTTTTTT
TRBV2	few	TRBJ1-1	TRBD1	CASRGGQITEAFF	TGTGCCAGCAGAGGGGGACAGATCACTGAAGCTTTCTTT
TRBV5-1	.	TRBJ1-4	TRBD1	CASSMEGQNEKLFF	TGCGCCAGCAGCATGGAGGGACAGAATGAAAAACTGTTTTTT
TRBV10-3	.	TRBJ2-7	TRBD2	CAISGAGGASYEQYF	TGTGCCATCAGTGGTGCGGGAGGTGCATCCTACGAGCAGTACTTC
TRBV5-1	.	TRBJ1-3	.	CASSPGTPGDGNTIYF	TGCGCCAGCAGCCCTGGGACCCCAGGTGATGGAAACACCATATATTTT
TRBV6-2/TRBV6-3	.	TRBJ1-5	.	CASSSNLNYRPRGPQHF	TGTGCCAGCAGTTCCAACCTAAACTACAGGCCCCGGGGGCCCCAGCATTTT
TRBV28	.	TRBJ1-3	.	CASSLYGNTIYF	TGTGCCAGCAGTTTATATGGAAACACCATATATTTT
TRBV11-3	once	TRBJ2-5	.	CASSTDPGLQETQYF	TGTGCCAGCAGCACCGACCCAGGGTTACAAGAGACCCAGTACTTC
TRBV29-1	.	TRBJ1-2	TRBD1	CSVELDRGQGYTF	TGCAGCGTTGAACTCGACAGGGGGCAGGGCTACACCTTC
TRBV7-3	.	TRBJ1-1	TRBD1	CASSATGGHTEAFF	TGTGCCAGCAGCGCGACAGGGGGCCATACTGAAGCTTTCTTT
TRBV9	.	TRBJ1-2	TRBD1	CASSVVQGANGYTF	TGTGCCAGCAGCGTAGTACAGGGGGCAAATGGCTACACCTTC
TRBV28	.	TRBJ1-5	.	CASKLAGYGQHF	TGTGCCAGCAAACTGGCGGGGTATGGCCAGCATTTT
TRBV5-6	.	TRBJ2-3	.	CASSPDGADTQYF	TGTGCCAGCAGCCCCGACGGCGCAGATACGCAGTATTTT
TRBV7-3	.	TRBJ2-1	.	CASSLSYNEQFF	TGTGCCAGCAGCCTTTCCTACAATGAGCAGTTCTTC
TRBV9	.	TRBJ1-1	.	CASSVATENTEAFF	TGTGCCAGCAGCGTAGCTACCGAGAACACTGAAGCTTTCTTT
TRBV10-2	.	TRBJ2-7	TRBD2	CASTRVAGERYEQYF	TGCGCCAGCACCAGAGTGGCGGGAGAACGCTACGAGCAGTACTTC
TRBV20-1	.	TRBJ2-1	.	CSASRQSNEQFF	TGCAGTGCTAGTAGGCAGAGTAATGAGCAGTTCTTC
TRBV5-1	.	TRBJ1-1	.	CASSLGAKNTEAFF	TGCGCCAGCAGCTTGGGTGCCAAGAACACTGAAGCTTTCTTT
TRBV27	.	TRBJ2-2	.	CASTVSSTGELFF	TGTGCCAGCACCGTGAGCAGCACCGGGGAGCTGTTTTTT
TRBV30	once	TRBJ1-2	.	CAWSVQGGYGYTF	TGTGCCTGGAGTGTACAAGGGGGGTATGGCTACACCTTC
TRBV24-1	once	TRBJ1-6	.	CATSDSQASSYNSPLHF	TGTGCCACCAGTGATTCGCAGGCCAGCTCCTATAATTCACCCCTCCACTTT